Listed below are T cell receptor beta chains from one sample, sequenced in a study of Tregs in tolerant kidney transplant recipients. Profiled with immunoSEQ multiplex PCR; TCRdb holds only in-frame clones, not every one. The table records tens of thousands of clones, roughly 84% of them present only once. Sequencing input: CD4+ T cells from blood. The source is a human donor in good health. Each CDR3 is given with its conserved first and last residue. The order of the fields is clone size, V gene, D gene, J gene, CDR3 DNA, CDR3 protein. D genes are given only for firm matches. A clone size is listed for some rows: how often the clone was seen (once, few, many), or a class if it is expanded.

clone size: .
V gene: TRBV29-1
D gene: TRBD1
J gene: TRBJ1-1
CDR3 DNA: TGCAGCGCCATAACAGGGGGAACTGACCCTTTCTTT
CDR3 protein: CSAITGGTDPFF

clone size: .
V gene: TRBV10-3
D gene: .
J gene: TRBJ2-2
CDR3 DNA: TGTGCCTCAAAAATGGGGGACACCGGGGAGCTGTTTTTT
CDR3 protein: CASKMGDTGELFF

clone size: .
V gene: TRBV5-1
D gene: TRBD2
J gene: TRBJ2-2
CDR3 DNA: TGCGCCAGCAGCACCTTAGCGGGGGACCCCACCGGGGAGCTGTTTTTT
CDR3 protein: CASSTLAGDPTGELFF

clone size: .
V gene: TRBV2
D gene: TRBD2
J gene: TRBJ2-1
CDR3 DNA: TGTGCCAGCAGTGAAGGGCGGGGGGCTGAGTGGGGTGAGCAGTTCTTC
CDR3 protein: CASSEGRGAEWGEQFF

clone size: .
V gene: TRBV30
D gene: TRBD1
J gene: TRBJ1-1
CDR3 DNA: TGTGCCTGGAGCTGGGACAGTAAGACTGAAGCTTTCTTT
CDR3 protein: CAWSWDSKTEAFF

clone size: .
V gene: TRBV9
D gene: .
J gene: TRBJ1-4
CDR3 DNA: TGTGCCAGCAGCCCCTGGGCTGCAACTAATGAAAAACTGTTTTTT
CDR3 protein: CASSPWAATNEKLFF

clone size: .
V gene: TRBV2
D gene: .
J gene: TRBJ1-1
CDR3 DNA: TGTGCCAGCCGATACAGGGACACTGAAGCTTTCTTT
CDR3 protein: CASRYRDTEAFF

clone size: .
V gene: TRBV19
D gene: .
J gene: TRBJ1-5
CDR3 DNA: TGTGCCAGTAGTATCGGTAGGTCGCGCAGTCAGCCCCAGCATTTT
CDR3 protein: CASSIGRSRSQPQHF

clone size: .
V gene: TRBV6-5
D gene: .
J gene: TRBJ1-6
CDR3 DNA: TGTGCCAGCAGTCTCCGGCCATATAATTCACCCCTCCACTTT
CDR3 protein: CASSLRPYNSPLHF

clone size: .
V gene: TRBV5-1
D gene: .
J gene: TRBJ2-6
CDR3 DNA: TGCGCCAGCAGCTTGGGGCCAGACTCTGGGGCCAACGTCCTGACTTTC
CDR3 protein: CASSLGPDSGANVLTF

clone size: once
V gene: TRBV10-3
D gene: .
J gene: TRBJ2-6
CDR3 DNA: TGTGCCATCAGGCCTATAGGACTACCGAACGACTCTGGGGCCAACGTCCTGACTTTC
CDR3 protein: CAIRPIGLPNDSGANVLTF

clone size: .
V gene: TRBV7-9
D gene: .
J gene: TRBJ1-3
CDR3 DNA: TGTGCCAGCACCAGACCCGAGGCAGGAAACACCATATATTTT
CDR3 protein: CASTRPEAGNTIYF